This TCR beta chain was sequenced for a study of CD8+ T cells in alopecia areata. Specified treatment: oral pan-JAK inhibitor, 5-10 mg twice daily. General study results and limits: Expanded CD8+ clones among the top 100, as well as scalp clonality, were significantly decreased by tofacitinib. Sequencing of scalp tissue also captures the resident alphabeta T cells of normal skin.

Details on this clone: The antigen remains unidentified.

Reverse transcribed after extraction, RNA yielded cDNA as the sequencing template. Here immunoSEQ multiplex PCR was the method, and the copy in TCRdb shows in-frame clones only, minus some. The profile covers 150,000 to 200,000 clones, with roughly 66% appearing a single time and 0.85% to 1.3% taken by the ten largest. The sample consisted of CD4+ T cells sorted from blood, taken at week 24, from a patient treated with tofacitinib. The TCR was taken from a human donor with alopecia areata.

In nucleotides, the CDR3 is TGTGCCAGCAGCCAAACAGGGGGAGAGACCCAGTACTTC. Translated: CASSQTGGETQYF. The chain joins TRBV5-6 to TRBJ2-5; 8 nucleotides agree with TRBD1. CDR3 length: 13 amino acids. V lost 4 bases and J lost 4; bases outside the gene matches: 3. Germline V CDR1 and CDR2: SGHDT, YYEEEE.